Listed below are T cell receptor beta chains from one sample, sequenced in a study of CD8+CD57+ T cells in acquired aplastic anemia. One entry per CDR3 protein results from TCRdb running MiXCR on the reads. Among around 170,000 distinct CDR3 sequences listed, around 60% were seen once. Source material: sorted CD4+, CD8+, or CD8+CD57+ T cells (not recorded which) from PBMCs. These receptors came from a human donor in good health. Each CDR3 is given with its conserved first and last residue. Fields, in order: J gene, D gene, clone size, V gene, CDR3 DNA, CDR3 protein. The D gene is left open where the match is weak. Clone size is given for some rows only: seen once, a few or many times, or a class if the clone is expanded.

J gene: TRBJ2-1; D gene: .; clone size: once; V gene: TRBV2; CDR3 DNA: TGTGCCAGCAGTGAAGGGTACAGGGTCGATGAGCAGTTCTTC; CDR3 protein: CASSEGYRVDEQFF
J gene: TRBJ1-2; D gene: .; clone size: .; V gene: TRBV2; CDR3 DNA: TGTGCCTCATACGCTGGAGATAGCTATGGCTACACCTTC; CDR3 protein: CASYAGDSYGYTF
J gene: TRBJ1-4; D gene: TRBD1; clone size: many; V gene: TRBV20-1; CDR3 DNA: TGCAGTGCTATCCAACCGGGACAGGGGATCGAAAAACTGTTTTTT; CDR3 protein: CSAIQPGQGIEKLFF
J gene: TRBJ1-6; D gene: .; clone size: .; V gene: TRBV12-3/TRBV12-4; CDR3 DNA: TGTGCCAGCAGTTTGTCCACGAACTATTCACCCCTCCACTTT; CDR3 protein: CASSLSTNYSPLHF
J gene: TRBJ2-3; D gene: .; clone size: .; V gene: TRBV15; CDR3 DNA: TGTGCCACCAGCAGGTTATCGAGGAGGGATACGCGGTATTTT; CDR3 protein: CATSRLSRRDTRYF
J gene: TRBJ1-6; D gene: TRBD1; clone size: .; V gene: TRBV7-9; CDR3 DNA: TGTGCCAGCAGCTCTGGACAGGGCAATAATTCACCCCTCCACTTT; CDR3 protein: CASSSGQGNNSPLHF
J gene: TRBJ1-1; D gene: .; clone size: .; V gene: TRBV28; CDR3 DNA: TGTGCCAGCAGTTCATTCGGACCACTCCGGACGGCTTTCTTT; CDR3 protein: CASSSFGPLRTAFF
J gene: TRBJ2-1; D gene: TRBD1; clone size: .; V gene: TRBV20-1; CDR3 DNA: TGCAGTGCTCCCCTACCCGACAGGGAAAATGAGCAGTTCTTC; CDR3 protein: CSAPLPDRENEQFF
J gene: TRBJ1-1; D gene: TRBD1; clone size: .; V gene: TRBV9; CDR3 DNA: TGTGCCAGCAGCGTAAACCCCCTCCGGGGGACAGGGAACACTGAAGCTTTCTTT; CDR3 protein: CASSVNPLRGTGNTEAFF
J gene: TRBJ2-5; D gene: TRBD2; clone size: .; V gene: TRBV20-1; CDR3 DNA: TGCAGTGCTATGGAGCGGGGGGGCCCAGAGACCCAGTACTTC; CDR3 protein: CSAMERGGPETQYF
J gene: TRBJ2-1; D gene: .; clone size: once; V gene: TRBV29-1; CDR3 DNA: TGCAGCGTTGAAGATGCTGGGTACAATGAGCAGTTCTTC; CDR3 protein: CSVEDAGYNEQFF
J gene: TRBJ1-6; D gene: .; clone size: .; V gene: TRBV7-6; CDR3 DNA: TGTGCCAGCAGCTCTATCAAGGGGGATTCACCCCTCCACTTT; CDR3 protein: CASSSIKGDSPLHF
J gene: TRBJ1-5; D gene: .; clone size: .; V gene: TRBV2; CDR3 DNA: TGTGCCAGCAGTGAACAGGGAGAAAATCAGCCCCAGCATTTT; CDR3 protein: CASSEQGENQPQHF
J gene: TRBJ2-7; D gene: TRBD2; clone size: .; V gene: TRBV10-1; CDR3 DNA: TGCGCCAGCAGTGAGTCGGGGGGGTCGGGCCTACAGTTTCAGTACTTC; CDR3 protein: CASSESGGSGLQFQYF
J gene: TRBJ2-1; D gene: .; clone size: .; V gene: TRBV29-1; CDR3 DNA: TGCAGCGCTGCACTACCCGTGGGGGAGCAGTTCTTC; CDR3 protein: CSAALPVGEQFF
J gene: TRBJ2-2; D gene: .; clone size: .; V gene: TRBV10-3; CDR3 DNA: TGTGCCATCAGGCCACAGGGGAACACCGGGGAGCTGTTTTTT; CDR3 protein: CAIRPQGNTGELFF
J gene: TRBJ2-2; D gene: TRBD2; clone size: many; V gene: TRBV6-5; CDR3 DNA: TGTGCCAGCAGTCCCACTAGCGGAGCGAACACCGGGGAGCTGTTTTTT; CDR3 protein: CASSPTSGANTGELFF
J gene: TRBJ2-7; D gene: TRBD2; clone size: few; V gene: TRBV9; CDR3 DNA: TGTGCCAGCAGCGTATCAGCGGGGGGTACCCCCTACGAGCAGTACTTC; CDR3 protein: CASSVSAGGTPYEQYF
J gene: TRBJ1-2; D gene: .; clone size: many; V gene: TRBV2; CDR3 DNA: TGTGCCAGCAGTGATGGGGTAGGCTATGGCTACACCTTC; CDR3 protein: CASSDGVGYGYTF
J gene: TRBJ2-2; D gene: .; clone size: many; V gene: TRBV4-1; CDR3 DNA: TGCGCCAGCAGCCAAGATCGTAGTCCCACCGGGGAGCTGTTTTTT; CDR3 protein: CASSQDRSPTGELFF
J gene: TRBJ2-1; D gene: .; clone size: many; V gene: TRBV25-1; CDR3 DNA: TGTGCCAGCGGGAGCGAAAAGTACAATGAGCAGTTCTTC; CDR3 protein: CASGSEKYNEQFF
J gene: TRBJ2-1; D gene: .; clone size: .; V gene: TRBV20-1; CDR3 DNA: TGCAGTGCTAGCGTAAGCAGCCCCCCCTACAATGAGCAGTTCTTC; CDR3 protein: CSASVSSPPYNEQFF
J gene: TRBJ2-3; D gene: .; clone size: .; V gene: TRBV19; CDR3 DNA: TGTGCTAGTGAGGGGTTTAGCACAGATACGCAGTATTTT; CDR3 protein: CASEGFSTDTQYF
J gene: TRBJ1-2; D gene: .; clone size: many; V gene: TRBV7-9; CDR3 DNA: TGTGCCAGCAGCTTAGCGAACAGGGATGGCTACACCTTC; CDR3 protein: CASSLANRDGYTF
J gene: TRBJ1-1; D gene: TRBD1; clone size: .; V gene: TRBV6-1; CDR3 DNA: TGTGCCAGCAGTTGGGACAGGGGATCTGAAGCTTTCTTT; CDR3 protein: CASSWDRGSEAFF
J gene: TRBJ1-1; D gene: .; clone size: .; V gene: TRBV7-9; CDR3 DNA: TGTGCCAGCAGCTTAGGACAAGAGCGGGACACTGAAGCTTTCTTT; CDR3 protein: CASSLGQERDTEAFF
J gene: TRBJ2-5; D gene: .; clone size: many; V gene: TRBV4-3; CDR3 DNA: TGCGCCAGCAGCCAATTCATGTCAGGGCTTGAGACCCAGTACTTC; CDR3 protein: CASSQFMSGLETQYF
J gene: TRBJ2-5; D gene: .; clone size: .; V gene: TRBV7-2; CDR3 DNA: TGTGCCAGCAGCCCCAGCAGGGCTTCCCAAGAGACCCAGTACTTC; CDR3 protein: CASSPSRASQETQYF
J gene: TRBJ2-5; D gene: .; clone size: .; V gene: TRBV11-3; CDR3 DNA: TGTGCCAGCAGCCCAGACCCCGACGGGACCCAGTACTTC; CDR3 protein: CASSPDPDGTQYF
J gene: TRBJ2-1; D gene: .; clone size: .; V gene: TRBV5-1; CDR3 DNA: TGCGCCAGCAGCTCCCCCGGGAGCTCCTACAATGAGCAGTTCTTC; CDR3 protein: CASSSPGSSYNEQFF
J gene: TRBJ2-7; D gene: TRBD2; clone size: .; V gene: TRBV10-3; CDR3 DNA: TGTGCCATCAGTGATTCGGGACTAGCGACCTACGAGCAGTACTTC; CDR3 protein: CAISDSGLATYEQYF
J gene: TRBJ2-3; D gene: TRBD1; clone size: .; V gene: TRBV20-1; CDR3 DNA: TGCAGTGCTAGGGACCAGGGGGATGCAGATACGCAGTATTTT; CDR3 protein: CSARDQGDADTQYF
J gene: TRBJ2-7; D gene: TRBD1; clone size: few; V gene: TRBV19; CDR3 DNA: TGTGCCAGTAGTATAGGGCAGGGGGCGATCTACGAGCAGTACTTC; CDR3 protein: CASSIGQGAIYEQYF
J gene: TRBJ1-1; D gene: .; clone size: .; V gene: TRBV9; CDR3 DNA: TGTGCCAGCAGCGTAGAGGGAGCCTTGAACACTGAAGCTTTCTTT; CDR3 protein: CASSVEGALNTEAFF
J gene: TRBJ2-5; D gene: .; clone size: .; V gene: TRBV24-1; CDR3 DNA: TGTGCCACCAGTGGATGGGCAGAACAAGAGACCCAGTACTTC; CDR3 protein: CATSGWAEQETQYF
J gene: TRBJ2-3; D gene: TRBD2; clone size: few; V gene: TRBV7-8; CDR3 DNA: TGTGCCAGCAGCCCAACTTCGCTAGCGGGGGCCCCTAGCACAGATACGCAGTATTTT; CDR3 protein: CASSPTSLAGAPSTDTQYF
J gene: TRBJ2-5; D gene: TRBD1; clone size: .; V gene: TRBV6-1; CDR3 DNA: TGTGCCAGCAGTTACACCCAGGGGGCGTGGGAGACCCAGTACTTC; CDR3 protein: CASSYTQGAWETQYF